The clone carrying this T cell receptor beta chain was seen ten or more times. The CDR3 is 14 amino acids. V shed 5 bases, J shed 7 bases, and the junction held 9 bases outside the gene matches. TCRdb recomputed calls from the RT-PCR reads with MiXCR, one row per CDR3 protein. The table lists around 700,000 distinct CDR3 sequences, more than 13% of them singletons, with roughly 3.6% in the top ten. The sample taken for sequencing was memory CD4+ T cells from blood. The clonotype comes from a female donor in good health, serving as a healthy control. The chain has TRBV12-3 or TRBV12-4 and TRBJ1-1; 8 nucleotides match TRBD1. CDR3 DNA sequence: TGTGCCAGCAGTCCGCCCAGGGACAGGCTTGAAGCTTTCTTT. Translated: CASSPPRDRLEAFF.